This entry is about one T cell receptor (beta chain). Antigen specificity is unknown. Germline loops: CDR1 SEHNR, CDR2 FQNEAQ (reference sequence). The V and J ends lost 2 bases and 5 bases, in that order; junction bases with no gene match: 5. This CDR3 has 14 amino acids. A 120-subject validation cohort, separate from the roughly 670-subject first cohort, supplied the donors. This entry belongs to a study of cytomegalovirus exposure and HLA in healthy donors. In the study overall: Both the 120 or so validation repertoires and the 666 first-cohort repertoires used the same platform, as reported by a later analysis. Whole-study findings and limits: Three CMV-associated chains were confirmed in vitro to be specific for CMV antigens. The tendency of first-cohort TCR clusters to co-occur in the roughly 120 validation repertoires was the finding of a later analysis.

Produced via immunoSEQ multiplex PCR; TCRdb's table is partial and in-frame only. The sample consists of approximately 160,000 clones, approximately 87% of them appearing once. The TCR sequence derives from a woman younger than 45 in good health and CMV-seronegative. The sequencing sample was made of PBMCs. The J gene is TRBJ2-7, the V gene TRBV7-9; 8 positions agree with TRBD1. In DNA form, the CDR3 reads TGTGCCAGCAGCTTATTCGCAGGGGGCGACGAGCAGTACTTC. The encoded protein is CASSLFAGGDEQYF.